This TCR beta chain was profiled in a study of blood T cell repertoires in COVID-19. For the study at large: PBMCs, B-cell-depleted T cells, or T cells provided the cDNA or gDNA that made up the material.

This clone was counted between two and nine times. Recruitment covered under 25 US areas and drew participants whose ages spanned roughly 18 to 100 years. In Cohort 3, a recovered donor had either two negative PCRs, clearance, or symptom resolution. Trimming stripped 2 bases from V and 7 bases from J, with 21 bases between. CDR3 length: 16 amino acids. CDR1 is MNHEY and CDR2 is SVGEGT in the germline V gene. In the original workflow: The authors estimated nucleated cell counts from reference gene primer amplification. The repertoire was sequenced with immunoSEQ multiplex PCR; TCRdb's copy has only in-frame clones and lacks some. That table is the source of V, J and clone size, and D and trimming were worked out from the DNA. The data hold roughly 250,000 clones, with around 87% observed a single time.

The sequence was collected from a woman between 50 and 59 years old who had recovered from COVID-19. Sample: PBMCs or T cells enriched from blood (not recorded which). The V and J genes are TRBV6-2 or TRBV6-3 and TRBJ2-7; tentatively, D is TRBD2 (8 bases). This chain's CDR3 is CASSYRSGRGQREQYF. The CDR3, as DNA: TGTGCCAGCAGTTACAGGTCCGGGAGGGGGCAACGAGAGCAGTACTTC.